Sequencing of this TCR beta chain was carried out in a study of T cell responses to AZD1222 COVID-19 vaccine. Study as a whole: Pooled together were second doses at about 4 or about 12 weeks.

The germline V gene has CDR1 SNHLY and CDR2 FYNNEI. This CDR3 is built from 13 residues. With 3 bases clipped from V and 2 bases from J, the junction kept 0 bases outside the gene matches. TCRdb's copy holds only in-frame clones and misses some; the assay was immunoSEQ multiplex PCR. The table records 170,000 or so clones, about nine tenths of them present only once. As concerns this clone: The antigen is undetermined. Distinct nucleotide sequences in the sample also encode this CDR3.

Whole-study findings and limits: Reports indicate that nearly half of spike-specific TCRs are directed at unmutated variant regions. Sampling captured repertoires only after the peak T cell response. Spike-wide coverage was observed for vaccine-associated CD4 TCRs, with dominant responses at 160-218 and 743-854.

The chain couples TRBV2 to TRBJ1-2, with 7 bases lining up with TRBD1. The clonotype comes from an adult in good health. The sample consisted of peripheral blood, taken on day 0 of AZD1222 vaccination. This chain's CDR3 is CASSDRGNYGYTF. In DNA form, the CDR3 reads TGTGCCAGCAGTGACAGGGGGAACTATGGCTACACCTTC.